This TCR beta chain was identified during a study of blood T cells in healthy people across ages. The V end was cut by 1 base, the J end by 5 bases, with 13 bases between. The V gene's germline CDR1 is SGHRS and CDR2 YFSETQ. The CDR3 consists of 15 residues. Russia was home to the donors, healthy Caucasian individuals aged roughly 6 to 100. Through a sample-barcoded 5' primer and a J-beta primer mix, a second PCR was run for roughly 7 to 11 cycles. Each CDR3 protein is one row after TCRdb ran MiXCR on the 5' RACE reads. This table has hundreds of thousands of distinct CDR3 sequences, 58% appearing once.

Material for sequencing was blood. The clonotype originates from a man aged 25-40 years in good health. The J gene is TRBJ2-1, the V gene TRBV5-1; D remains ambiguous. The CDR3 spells CASSLTQLPNNEQFF. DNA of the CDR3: TGCGCCAGCAGCTTGACGCAGCTCCCCAACAATGAGCAGTTCTTC.